The 11 T cell receptor beta chains given below trace back to one sample, sequenced in a study of blood T cells in healthy people across ages. A sample-barcoded 5' primer and a J-beta primer mix were used in a second PCR of roughly 7 to 12 cycles. TCRdb independently ran MiXCR on the 5' RACE reads; one entry per CDR3 protein. The sample carries hundreds of thousands of distinct CDR3 sequences, 25% to 35% recorded once. The sequenced material came from blood. The receptors were sampled from a woman older than 75 in good health.

This clonotype was picked up a small number of times. CDR3 DNA: TGTGCCAGCAGCTTCCGTACGGGACACACTACCCGGTCGGACACCGGGGAGCTGTTTTTT. Translation gives CASSFRTGHTTRSDTGELFF. The gene calls are TRBV7-9 and TRBJ2-2; D perhaps matches TRBD1 (6 bases). Trimming removed 3 bases from V and 3 bases from J, with 26 bases in between. The germline gives CDR1 SEHNR, CDR2 FQNEAQ (reference sequence). This CDR3 spans 20 amino acids.

This clonotype appeared many times. The chain joins TRBV20-1 to TRBJ2-7, with 10 bases fitting TRBD1. Germline V gene lookup returns CDR1 DFQATT and CDR2 SNEGSKA (reference sequence). The CDR3 spans 13 residues. The V segment lost 6 bases and the J segment 5 bases; nucleotides outside the gene matches: 7. The CDR3 region has the DNA TGCAGTGCGCCGGGACAGGGGTCCCACGAGCAGTACTTC. It yields the protein CSAPGQGSHEQYF.

This clonotype was seen ten or more times. The chain is built from TRBV20-1 and TRBJ1-2; 10 nucleotides align to TRBD1. The CDR3 sequence is 14 residues long. Trimming cost V 1 base and J 11 bases; bases outside gene matches: 10. CDR1 and CDR2 (germline): DFQATT, SNEGSKA (reference sequence). The CDR3 DNA follows: TGCAGTGCTAGAGCGGGACAGGGGAACGAGGCGTACACCTTC. Translation: CSARAGQGNEAYTF.

In this sample, this clonotype turned up once. This may be a read error: a much more frequent sequence differs by one nucleotide. The V call is TRBV4-3, the J call TRBJ1-2, with 7 bases identical to TRBD1. The CDR3 runs 16 residues. CDR1 and CDR2 from the germline V gene are LGHNA and YSLEER. The CDR3 spells CAGSQEQGRVGDGYTF. The CDR3 region has the DNA TGCGCCGGCAGCCAAGAACAGGGGCGGGTAGGAGATGGCTACACCTTC.

The chain carries TRBV6-5 and TRBJ1-2, with a tentative D call TRBD1 (6 bases). This CDR3 has 15 residues. The germline V gene has CDR1 MNHEY and CDR2 SVGAGI. The ends were cut back, 2 bases at V and 6 bases at J, with 16 bases in the middle. This CDR3 is CASSYVGSGQNGYTF. DNA for the CDR3: TGTGCCAGCAGTTACGTGGGTTCTGGACAGAATGGCTACACCTTC.

V usage is TRBV7-2 and J usage is TRBJ2-2; D remains unclear. Trimming left V 5 bases short and J 4 bases short, with 8 bases between. The CDR3 spans 13 residues. Germline V gives CDR1 SGHTA, CDR2 FQGNSA. The CDR3 nucleotides are TGTGCCAGCAGCCCGTCAGGCACCGGGGAGCTGTTTTTT. As protein: CASSPSGTGELFF.

J is TRBJ1-1 and V is TRBV4-3; the match to TRBD1 covers 11 bases. The J segment lost 10 bases and the V segment lost 2 bases, leaving 9 bases of the junction unmatched. The CDR3 runs 15 residues. Per germline, CDR1 LGHNA and CDR2 YSLEER. The CDR3 protein is CASSQSRDRGVTAFF. The CDR3 DNA reads TGCGCCAGCAGCCAATCAAGGGACAGGGGGGTGACAGCTTTCTTT.

This clonotype was recorded once. The J gene is TRBJ2-1, the V gene TRBV5-1; a weak D match, TRBD1 (6 bases). Germline V gene lookup returns CDR1 SGHRS and CDR2 YFSETQ. The CDR3 length is 16 residues. Trimming pared 0 bases from V and 6 bases from J, leaving 16 bases between. This CDR3 is CASSLEGDKTLNEQFF. CDR3 in DNA: TGCGCCAGCAGCTTGGAGGGGGACAAAACGCTCAATGAGCAGTTCTTC.

The chain combines TRBV20-1 with TRBJ1-2, with TRBD1 matching 11 bases. Germline CDR1 is DFQATT and CDR2 is SNEGSKA (reference sequence). The CDR3 runs to 12 residues. Here the CDR3 DNA reads TGCAGCACGGGACAGGGGGTGTTCGGCTACACCTTC. Translated, it gives CSTGQGVFGYTF.

This clonotype was seen a handful of times. The J gene is TRBJ1-2, the V gene TRBV6-6, with 8 bases aligning to TRBD1. The germline gives CDR1 MNHNY, CDR2 SVGAGI (reference sequence). CDR3 size: 13 residues. The V segment lost 5 bases and the J segment 8 bases; nucleotides outside the gene matches: 7. The CDR3 DNA reads TGTGCCAGCAGTCGCATACAGGGGGAAGGCTACACCTTC. Translated, it gives CASSRIQGEGYTF.

A word on this clonotype: It may be a read error: a sequence one base away is much more abundant. This sequence joins TRBV6-2 or TRBV6-3 and TRBJ2-5, with TRBD1 matching over 11 bases. CDR3 length: 15 residues. Germline assignment: CDR1 MNHEY and CDR2 SVGEGT. V lost 2 bases, J lost 3 bases, and 2 bases stayed unmatched. DNA of the CDR3: TGTGCCAGCAGTTACGGGGGACAGGGGGAAGAGACCCAGTACTTC. Its protein is CASSYGGQGEETQYF.